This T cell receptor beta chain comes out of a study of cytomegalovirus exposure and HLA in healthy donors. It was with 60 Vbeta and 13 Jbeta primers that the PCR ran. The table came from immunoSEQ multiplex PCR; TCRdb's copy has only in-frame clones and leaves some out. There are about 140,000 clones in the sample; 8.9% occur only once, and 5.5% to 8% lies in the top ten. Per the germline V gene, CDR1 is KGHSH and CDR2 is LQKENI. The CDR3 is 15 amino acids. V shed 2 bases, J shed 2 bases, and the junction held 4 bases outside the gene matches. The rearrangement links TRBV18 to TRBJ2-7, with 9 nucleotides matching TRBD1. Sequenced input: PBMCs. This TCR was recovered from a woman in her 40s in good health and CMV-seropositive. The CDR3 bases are TGTGCCAGCTCACCAGGACAGGGGAGCACCTACGAGCAGTACTTC. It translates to CASSPGQGSTYEQYF. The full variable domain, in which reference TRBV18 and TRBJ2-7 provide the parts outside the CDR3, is NAGVMQNPRHLVRRRGQEARLRCSPMKGHSHVYWYRQLPEEGLKFMVYLQKENIIDESGMPKERFSAEFPKEGPSILRIQQVVRGDSAAYFCASSPGQGSTYEQYFGPGTRLTVT.